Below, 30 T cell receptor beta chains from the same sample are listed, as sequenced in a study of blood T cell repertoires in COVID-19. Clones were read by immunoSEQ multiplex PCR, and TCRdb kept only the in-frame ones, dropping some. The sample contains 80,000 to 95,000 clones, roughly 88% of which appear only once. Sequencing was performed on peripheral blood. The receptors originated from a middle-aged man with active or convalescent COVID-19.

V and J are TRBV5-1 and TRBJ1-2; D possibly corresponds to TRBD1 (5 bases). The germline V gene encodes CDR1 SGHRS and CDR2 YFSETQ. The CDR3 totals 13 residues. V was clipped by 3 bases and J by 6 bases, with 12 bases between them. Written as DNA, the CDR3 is TGCGCCAGCAGCTCCCAGGGTCCTGATGGCTACACCTTC. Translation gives CASSSQGPDGYTF.

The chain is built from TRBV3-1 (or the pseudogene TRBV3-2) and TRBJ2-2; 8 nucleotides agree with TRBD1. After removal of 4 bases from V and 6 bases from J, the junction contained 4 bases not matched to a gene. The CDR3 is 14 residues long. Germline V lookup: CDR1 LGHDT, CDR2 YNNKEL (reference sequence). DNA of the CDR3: TGTGCCAGCAGCCGGGGACAGGCAGCCGGGGAGCTGTTTTTT. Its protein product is CASSRGQAAGELFF.

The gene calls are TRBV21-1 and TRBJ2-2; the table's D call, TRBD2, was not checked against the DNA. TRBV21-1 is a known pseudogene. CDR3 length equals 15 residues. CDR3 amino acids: CASTAGTSDTGELFF. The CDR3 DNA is TGTGCCAGCACCGCCGGGACTAGCGACACCGGGGAGCTGTTTTTT.

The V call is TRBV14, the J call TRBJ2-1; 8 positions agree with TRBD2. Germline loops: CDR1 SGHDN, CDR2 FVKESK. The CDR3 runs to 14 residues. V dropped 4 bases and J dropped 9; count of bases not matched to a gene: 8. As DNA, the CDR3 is TGTGCCAGCAGCCTTTGGACTAGCCGTACTGAGCAGTTCTTC. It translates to CASSLWTSRTEQFF.

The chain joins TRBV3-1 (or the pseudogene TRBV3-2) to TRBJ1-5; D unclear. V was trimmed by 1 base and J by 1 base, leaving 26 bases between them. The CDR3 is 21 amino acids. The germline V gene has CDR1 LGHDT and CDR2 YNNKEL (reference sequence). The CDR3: CASSQVYPRISNVESNQPQHF. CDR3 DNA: TGTGCCAGCAGCCAAGTGTATCCGCGGATCTCTAACGTTGAGAGCAATCAGCCCCAGCATTTT.

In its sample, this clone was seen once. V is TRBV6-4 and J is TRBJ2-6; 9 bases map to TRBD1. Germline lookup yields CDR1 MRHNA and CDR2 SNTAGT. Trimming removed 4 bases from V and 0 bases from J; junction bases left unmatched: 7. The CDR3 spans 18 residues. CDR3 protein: CASSASGTGLSGANVLTF. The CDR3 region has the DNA TGTGCCAGCAGTGCCTCCGGGACAGGGCTCTCTGGGGCCAACGTCCTGACTTTC.

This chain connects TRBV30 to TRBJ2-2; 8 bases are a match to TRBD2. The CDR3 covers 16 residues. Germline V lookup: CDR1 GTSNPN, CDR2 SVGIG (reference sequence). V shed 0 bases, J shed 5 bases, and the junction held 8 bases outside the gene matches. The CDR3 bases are TGTGCCTGGAGTGTAGCGGGAGCCCCGGGGACCGGGGAGCTGTTTTTT. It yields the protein CAWSVAGAPGTGELFF.

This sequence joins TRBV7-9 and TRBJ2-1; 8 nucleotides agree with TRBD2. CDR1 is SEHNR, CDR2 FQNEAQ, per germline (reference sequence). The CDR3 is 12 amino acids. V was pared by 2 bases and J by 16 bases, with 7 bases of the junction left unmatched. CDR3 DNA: TGTGCCAGCAGCTTATCTGGCGGGAGGCCTTTCTTC. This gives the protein CASSLSGGRPFF.

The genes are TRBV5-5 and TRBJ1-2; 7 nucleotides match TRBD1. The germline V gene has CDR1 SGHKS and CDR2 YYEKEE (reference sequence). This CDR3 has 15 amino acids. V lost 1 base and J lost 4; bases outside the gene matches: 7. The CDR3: CASSLHRGSGYGYTF. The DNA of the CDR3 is TGTGCCAGCAGCTTGCACAGGGGTAGTGGCTATGGCTACACCTTC.

In nucleotides, the CDR3 is TGTGCCAGCAAACGGGGGGGCGCGGATACGCAGTATTTT. Translating gives CASKRGGADTQYF. The V gene is TRBV3-1 (or the pseudogene TRBV3-2), the J gene TRBJ2-3; 8 bases line up with TRBD2. J lost 6 bases, V lost 7 bases, and 6 bases had no gene match. CDR1 and CDR2 from the germline V gene are LGHDT and YNNKEL (reference sequence). This CDR3 contains 13 residues.

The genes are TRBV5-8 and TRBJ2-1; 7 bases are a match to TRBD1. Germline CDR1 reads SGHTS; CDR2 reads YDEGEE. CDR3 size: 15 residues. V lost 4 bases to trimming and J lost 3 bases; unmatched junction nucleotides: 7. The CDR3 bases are TGTGCCAGCAGCATAGGGACAGATCTCTACAATGAGCAGTTCTTC. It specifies CASSIGTDLYNEQFF. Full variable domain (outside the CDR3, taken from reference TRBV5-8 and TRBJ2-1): EAGVTQSPTHLIKTRGQQATLRCSPISGHTSVYWYQQALGLGLQFLLWYDEGEERNRGNFPPRFSGRQFPNYSSELNVNALELEDSALYLCASSIGTDLYNEQFFGPGTRLTVL.

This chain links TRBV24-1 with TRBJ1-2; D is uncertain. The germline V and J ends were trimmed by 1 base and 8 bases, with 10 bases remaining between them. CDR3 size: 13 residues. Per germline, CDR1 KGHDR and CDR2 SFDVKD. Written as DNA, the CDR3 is TGTGCCACCAGTGATTTAGAGAGGGCCGGCTACACCTTC. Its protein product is CATSDLERAGYTF.

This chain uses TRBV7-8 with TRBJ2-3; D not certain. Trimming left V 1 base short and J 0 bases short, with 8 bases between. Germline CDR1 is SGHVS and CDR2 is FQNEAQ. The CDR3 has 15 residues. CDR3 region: CASSLGSVSTDTQYF. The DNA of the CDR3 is TGTGCCAGCAGCTTAGGATCGGTGAGCACAGATACGCAGTATTTT.

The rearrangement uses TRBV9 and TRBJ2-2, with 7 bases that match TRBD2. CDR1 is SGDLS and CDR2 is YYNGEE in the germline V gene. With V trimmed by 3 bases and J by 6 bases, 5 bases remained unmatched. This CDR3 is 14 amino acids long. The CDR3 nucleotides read TGTGCCAGCAGCGGGACTAGTGTCGCCGGGGAGCTGTTTTTT. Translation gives CASSGTSVAGELFF.

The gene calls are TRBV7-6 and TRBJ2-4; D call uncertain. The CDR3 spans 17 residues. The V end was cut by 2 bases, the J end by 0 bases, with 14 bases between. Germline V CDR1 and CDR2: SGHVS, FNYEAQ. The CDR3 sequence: CASSLKSRGLAKNIQYF. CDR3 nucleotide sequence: TGTGCCAGCAGCTTAAAGTCACGCGGATTAGCCAAAAACATTCAGTACTTC.

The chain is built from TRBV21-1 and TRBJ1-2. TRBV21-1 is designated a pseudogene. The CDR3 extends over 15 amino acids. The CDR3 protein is CASSSQTEGGHGYTF. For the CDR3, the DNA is TGTGCCAGCAGCTCCCAAACGGAGGGGGGGCATGGCTACACCTTC.

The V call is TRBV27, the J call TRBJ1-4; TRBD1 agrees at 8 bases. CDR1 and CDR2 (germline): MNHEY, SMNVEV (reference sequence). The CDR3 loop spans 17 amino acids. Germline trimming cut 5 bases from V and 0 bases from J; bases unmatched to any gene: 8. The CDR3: CASSPRTGHATNEKLFF. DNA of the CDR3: TGTGCCAGCAGTCCGCGGACAGGGCATGCAACTAATGAAAAACTGTTTTTT.

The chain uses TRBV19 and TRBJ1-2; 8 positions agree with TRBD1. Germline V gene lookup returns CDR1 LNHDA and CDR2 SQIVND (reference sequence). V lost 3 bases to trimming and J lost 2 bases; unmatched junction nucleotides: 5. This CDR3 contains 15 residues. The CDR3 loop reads CASSMSRQGNYGYTF. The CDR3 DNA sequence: TGTGCCAGTAGTATGTCCCGACAGGGGAACTATGGCTACACCTTC.

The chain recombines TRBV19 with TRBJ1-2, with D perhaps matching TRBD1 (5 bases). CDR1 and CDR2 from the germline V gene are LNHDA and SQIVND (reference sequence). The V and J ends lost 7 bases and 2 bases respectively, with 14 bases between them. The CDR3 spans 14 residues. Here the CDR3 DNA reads TGTGCCAGTAATGATGACAGAGACAACTATGGCTACACCTTC. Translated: CASNDDRDNYGYTF.

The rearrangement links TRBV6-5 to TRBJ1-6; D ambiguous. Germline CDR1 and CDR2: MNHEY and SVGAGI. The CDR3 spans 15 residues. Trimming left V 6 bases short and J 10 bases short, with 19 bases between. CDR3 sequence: CASRPTRGGTSPLHF. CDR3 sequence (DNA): TGTGCCAGCAGACCCACCCGGGGAGGAACCTCACCCCTCCACTTT.

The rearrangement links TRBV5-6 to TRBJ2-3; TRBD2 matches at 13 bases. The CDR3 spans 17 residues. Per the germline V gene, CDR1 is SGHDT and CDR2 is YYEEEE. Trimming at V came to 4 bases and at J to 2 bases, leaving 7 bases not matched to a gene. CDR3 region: CASSKGLAGDYTDTQYF. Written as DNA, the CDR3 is TGTGCCAGCAGCAAAGGACTAGCGGGGGACTACACAGATACGCAGTATTTT.

The CDR3 DNA follows: TGTGCCAGCAGTGGACAGGGGAATACTAATGAAAAACTGTTTTTT. Protein sequence: CASSGQGNTNEKLFF. The genes are TRBV27 and TRBJ1-4; 9 bases map to TRBD1. CDR1 and CDR2 (germline): MNHEY, SMNVEV (reference sequence). The CDR3 sequence is 15 residues long. V was clipped by 5 bases and J by 2 bases; unmatched bases: 3. Using reference TRBV27 and TRBJ1-4 for the parts outside the CDR3, the full variable domain is EAQVTQNPRYLITVTGKKLTVTCSQNMNHEYMSWYRQDPGLGLRQIYYSMNVEVTDKGDVPEGYKVSRKEKRNFPLILESPSPNQTSLYFCASSGQGNTNEKLFFGSGTQLSVL.

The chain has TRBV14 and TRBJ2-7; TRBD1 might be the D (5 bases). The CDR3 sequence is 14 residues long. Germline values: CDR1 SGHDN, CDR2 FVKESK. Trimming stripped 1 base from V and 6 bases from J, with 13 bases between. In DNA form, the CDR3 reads TGTGCCAGCAGCCAAGCAGGGAATCTGCTCGAGCAGTACTTC. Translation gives CASSQAGNLLEQYF.

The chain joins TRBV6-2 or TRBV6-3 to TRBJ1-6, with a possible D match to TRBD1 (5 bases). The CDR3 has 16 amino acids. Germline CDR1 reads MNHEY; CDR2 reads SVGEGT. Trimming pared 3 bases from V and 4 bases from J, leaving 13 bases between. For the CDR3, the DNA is TGTGCCAGCAGTTATTCCCAGGGTCTGTATAATTCACCCCTCCACTTT. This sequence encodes CASSYSQGLYNSPLHF.

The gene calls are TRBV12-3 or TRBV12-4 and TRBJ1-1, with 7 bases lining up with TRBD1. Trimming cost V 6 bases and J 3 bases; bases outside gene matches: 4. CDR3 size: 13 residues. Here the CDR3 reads CASSLDRDTEAFF. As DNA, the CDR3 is TGTGCCAGCAGCCTTGACAGGGACACTGAAGCTTTCTTT.

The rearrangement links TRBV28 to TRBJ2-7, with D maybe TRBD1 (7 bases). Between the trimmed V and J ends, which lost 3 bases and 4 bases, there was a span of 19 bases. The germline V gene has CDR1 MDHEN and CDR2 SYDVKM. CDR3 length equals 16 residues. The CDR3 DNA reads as TGTGCCAGCAGTTTTAACAGGGGATTACGGGAGTACGAGCAGTACTTC. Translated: CASSFNRGLREYEQYF.

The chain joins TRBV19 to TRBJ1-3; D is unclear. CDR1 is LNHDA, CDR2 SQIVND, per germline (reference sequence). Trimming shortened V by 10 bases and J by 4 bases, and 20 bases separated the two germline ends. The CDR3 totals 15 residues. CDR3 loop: CATQRTDGSGNTIYF. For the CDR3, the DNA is TGTGCCACCCAGAGGACGGATGGGAGCGGAAACACCATATATTTT.

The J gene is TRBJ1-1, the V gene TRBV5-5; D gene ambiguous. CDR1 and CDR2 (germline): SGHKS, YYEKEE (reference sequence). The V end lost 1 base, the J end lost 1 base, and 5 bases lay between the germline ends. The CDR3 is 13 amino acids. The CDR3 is CASSLRQNTEAFF. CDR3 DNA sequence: TGTGCCAGCAGCTTGCGACAGAACACTGAAGCTTTCTTT.

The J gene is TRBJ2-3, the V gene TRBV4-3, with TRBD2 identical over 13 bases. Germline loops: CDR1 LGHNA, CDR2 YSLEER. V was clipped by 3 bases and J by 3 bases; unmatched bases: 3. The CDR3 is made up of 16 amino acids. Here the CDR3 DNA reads TGCGCCAGCAGCCAGGTGACTAGCGGGGGGACAGATACGCAGTATTTT. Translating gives CASSQVTSGGTDTQYF.

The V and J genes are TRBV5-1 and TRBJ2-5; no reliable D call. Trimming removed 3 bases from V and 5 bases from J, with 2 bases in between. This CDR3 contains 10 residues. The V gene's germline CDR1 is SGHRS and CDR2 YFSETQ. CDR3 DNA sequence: TGCGCCAGCAGCTCGGAGACCCAGTACTTC. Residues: CASSSETQYF.